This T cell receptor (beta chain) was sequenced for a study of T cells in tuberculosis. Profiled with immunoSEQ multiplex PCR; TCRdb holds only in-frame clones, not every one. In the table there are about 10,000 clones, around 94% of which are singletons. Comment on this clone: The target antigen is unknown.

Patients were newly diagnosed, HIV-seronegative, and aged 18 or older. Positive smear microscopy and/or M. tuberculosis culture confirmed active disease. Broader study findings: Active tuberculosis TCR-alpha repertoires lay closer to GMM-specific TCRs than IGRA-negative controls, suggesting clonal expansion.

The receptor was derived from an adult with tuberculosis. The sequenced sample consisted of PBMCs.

This CDR3 is CATKISSGENYGYTF. The DNA for the CDR3 is TGTGCTACAAAAATATCCAGCGGGGAAAACTATGGCTACACCTTC. The rearrangement uses TRBV19 and TRBJ1-2; D gene uncertain. The CDR3 is 15 amino acids. From germline, CDR1 is LNHDA and CDR2 SQIVND (reference sequence).